One and the same sample provided the 3 T cell receptor beta chains below, sequenced in a study of blood T cell repertoires in COVID-19. The method was immunoSEQ multiplex PCR; TCRdb's version includes in-frame clones alone and lacks a portion of them. The table includes about 74,000 clones, 80% to 90% detected once. Sequencing was performed on peripheral blood. The receptors were gathered from a man in his 70s with acute or convalescent COVID-19.

In its sample, this clone was seen a few times. V usage is TRBV6-5 and J usage is TRBJ1-5; possible D gene TRBD1, 6 bases. There are 15 residues in the CDR3. The V end lost 6 bases, the J end lost 0 bases, and 12 bases lay between the germline ends. Germline CDR1 is MNHEY and CDR2 is SVGAGI. The CDR3 nucleotides read TGTGCCAGCAGGAGGACAGAGATTAGCAATCAGCCCCAGCATTTT. This codes for CASRRTEISNQPQHF.

CDR3 nucleotide sequence: TGCAGCGTTGTATCAGGGGGGAGCCTTGTCAATGAGCAGTTCTTC. It yields the protein CSVVSGGSLVNEQFF. The chain couples TRBV29-1 to TRBJ2-1; TRBD1 might be the D (7 bases). Germline CDR1 and CDR2: SQVTM and ANQGSEA. The CDR3 has 15 amino acids. V lost 4 bases to trimming and J lost 6 bases, with 19 bases between them.

The rearrangement joins TRBV2 to TRBJ2-5; D might be TRBD2 (5 bases). The ends were cut back, 3 bases at V and 0 bases at J, with 5 bases in the middle. Germline V CDR1 and CDR2: SNHLY, FYNNEI. The CDR3 loop spans 13 amino acids. In nucleotides, the CDR3 is TGTGCCAGCAGTGAGCGGGACCAAGAGACCCAGTACTTC. Amino acid sequence: CASSERDQETQYF. Combining the CDR3 with reference TRBV2 and TRBJ2-5 gives the whole variable domain EPEVTQTPSHQVTQMGQEVILRCVPISNHLYFYWYRQILGQKVEFLVSFYNNEISEKSEIFDDQFSVERPDGSNFTLKIRSTKLEDSAMYFCASSERDQETQYFGPGTRLLVL.